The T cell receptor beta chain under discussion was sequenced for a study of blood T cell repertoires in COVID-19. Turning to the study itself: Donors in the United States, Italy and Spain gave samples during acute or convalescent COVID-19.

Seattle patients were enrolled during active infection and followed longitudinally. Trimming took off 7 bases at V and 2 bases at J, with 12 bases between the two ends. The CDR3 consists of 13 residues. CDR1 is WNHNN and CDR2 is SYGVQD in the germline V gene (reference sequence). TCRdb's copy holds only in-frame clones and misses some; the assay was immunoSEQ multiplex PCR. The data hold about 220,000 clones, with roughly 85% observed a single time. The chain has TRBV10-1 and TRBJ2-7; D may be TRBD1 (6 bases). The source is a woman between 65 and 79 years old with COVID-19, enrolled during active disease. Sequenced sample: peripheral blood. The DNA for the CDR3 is TGCGCCAGCAATTGGGACAACGCCTACGAGCAGTACTTC. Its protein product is CASNWDNAYEQYF.